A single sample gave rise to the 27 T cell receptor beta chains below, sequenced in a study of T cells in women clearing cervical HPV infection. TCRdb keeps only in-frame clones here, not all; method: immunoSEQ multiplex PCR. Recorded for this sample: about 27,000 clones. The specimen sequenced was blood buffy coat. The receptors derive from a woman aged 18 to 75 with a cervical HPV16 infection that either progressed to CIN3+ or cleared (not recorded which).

The CDR3 spells CASSLDSTQETQYF. CDR3 DNA, as far as it was read: TGTGCCAGCAGCTTAGATTCCACTCAAGAGACC. This chain connects TRBV11-3 to TRBJ2-5, with unresolved D. The missing CDR3 end, 3 residues past where the read stops, is filled in from the germline J gene. V lost 0 bases to trimming and J lost 2 bases, with 7 bases between them. The CDR3 sequence is 14 residues long. From germline, CDR1 is SGHNT and CDR2 YENEEA.

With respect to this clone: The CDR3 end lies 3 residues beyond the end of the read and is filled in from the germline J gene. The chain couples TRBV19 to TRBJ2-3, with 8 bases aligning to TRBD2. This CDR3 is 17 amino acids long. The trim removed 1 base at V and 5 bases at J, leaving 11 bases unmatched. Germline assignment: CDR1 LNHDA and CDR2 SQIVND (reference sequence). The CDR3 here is CASSIGLKREYIDTQYF. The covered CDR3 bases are TGTGCCAGTAGTATAGGATTGAAGCGGGAGTACATAGATACG.

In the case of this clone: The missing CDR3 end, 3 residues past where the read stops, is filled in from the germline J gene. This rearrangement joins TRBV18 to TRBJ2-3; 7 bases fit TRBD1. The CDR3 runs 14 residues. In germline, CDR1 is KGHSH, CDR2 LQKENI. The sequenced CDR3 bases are TGTGCCAGCTCACCCCAGACAGGGTTCGAGACG. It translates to CASSPQTGFET. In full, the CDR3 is CASSPQTGFETQYF.

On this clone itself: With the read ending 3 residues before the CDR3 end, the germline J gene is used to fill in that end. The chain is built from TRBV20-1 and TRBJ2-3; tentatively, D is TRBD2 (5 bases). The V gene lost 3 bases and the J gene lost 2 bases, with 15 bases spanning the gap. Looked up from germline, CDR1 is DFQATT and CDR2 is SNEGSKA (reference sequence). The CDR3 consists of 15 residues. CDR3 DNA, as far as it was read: TGCAGTGCTAGGGCCTGGGAGCGGACCACAGATACG. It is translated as CSARAWERTTDT. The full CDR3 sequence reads CSARAWERTTDTQYF.

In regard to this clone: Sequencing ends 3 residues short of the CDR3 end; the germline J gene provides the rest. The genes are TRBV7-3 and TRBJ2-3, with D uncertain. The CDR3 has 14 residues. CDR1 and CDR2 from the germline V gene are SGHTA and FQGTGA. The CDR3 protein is CASSLTGLQETQYF. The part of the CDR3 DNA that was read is TGTGCCAGCAGCTTAACCGGGTTACAAGAGACG.

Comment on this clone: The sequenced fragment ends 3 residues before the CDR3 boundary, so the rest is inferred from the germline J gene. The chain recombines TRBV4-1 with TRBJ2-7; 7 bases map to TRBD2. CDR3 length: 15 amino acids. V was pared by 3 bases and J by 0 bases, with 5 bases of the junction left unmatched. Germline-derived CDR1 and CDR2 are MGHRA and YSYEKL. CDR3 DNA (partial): TGCGCCAGCAGCCACCTCGGGACTACCTCCTACGAG. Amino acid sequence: CASSHLGTTSYE. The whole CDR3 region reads CASSHLGTTSYEQYF.

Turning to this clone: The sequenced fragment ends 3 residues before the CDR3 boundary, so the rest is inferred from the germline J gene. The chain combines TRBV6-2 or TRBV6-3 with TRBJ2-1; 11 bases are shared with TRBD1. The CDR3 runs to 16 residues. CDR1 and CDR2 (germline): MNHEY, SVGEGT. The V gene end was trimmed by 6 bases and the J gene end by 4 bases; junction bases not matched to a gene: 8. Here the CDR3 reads CASRRFGQGAYNEQFF. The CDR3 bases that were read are TGTGCCAGCAGGAGATTTGGACAGGGGGCTTACAATGAG.

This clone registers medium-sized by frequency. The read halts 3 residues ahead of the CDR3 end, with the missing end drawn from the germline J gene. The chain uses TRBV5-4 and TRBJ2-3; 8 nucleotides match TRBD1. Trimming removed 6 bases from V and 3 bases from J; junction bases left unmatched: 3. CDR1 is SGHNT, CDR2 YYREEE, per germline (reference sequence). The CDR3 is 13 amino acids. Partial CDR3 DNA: TGTGCCAGCACTTGGACAGGGACAGATACG. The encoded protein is CASTWTGTDT. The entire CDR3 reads CASTWTGTDTQYF.

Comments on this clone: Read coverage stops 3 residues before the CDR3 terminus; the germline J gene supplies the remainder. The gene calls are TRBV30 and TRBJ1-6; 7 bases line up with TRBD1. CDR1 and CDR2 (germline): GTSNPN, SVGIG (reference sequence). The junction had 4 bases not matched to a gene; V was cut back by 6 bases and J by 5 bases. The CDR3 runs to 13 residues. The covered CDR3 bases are TGTGCCTGCCTGGGACAGCATAATTCACCC. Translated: CACLGQHNSP. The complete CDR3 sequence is CACLGQHNSPLHF. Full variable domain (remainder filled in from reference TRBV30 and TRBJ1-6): SQTIHQWPATLVQPVGSPLSLECTVEGTSNPNLYWYRQAAGRGLQLLFYSVGIGQISSEVPQNLSASRPQDRQFILSSKKLLLSDSGFYLCACLGQHNSPLHFGNGTRLTVT.

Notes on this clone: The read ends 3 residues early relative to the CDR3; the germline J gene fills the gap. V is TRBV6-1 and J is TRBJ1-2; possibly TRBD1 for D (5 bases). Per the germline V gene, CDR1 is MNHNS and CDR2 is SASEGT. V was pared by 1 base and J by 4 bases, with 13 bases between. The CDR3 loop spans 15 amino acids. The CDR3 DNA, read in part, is TGTGCCAGCAGTGAAGGCCCAGGGATAAGCTATGGC. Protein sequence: CASSEGPGISYG. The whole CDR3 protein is CASSEGPGISYGYTF.

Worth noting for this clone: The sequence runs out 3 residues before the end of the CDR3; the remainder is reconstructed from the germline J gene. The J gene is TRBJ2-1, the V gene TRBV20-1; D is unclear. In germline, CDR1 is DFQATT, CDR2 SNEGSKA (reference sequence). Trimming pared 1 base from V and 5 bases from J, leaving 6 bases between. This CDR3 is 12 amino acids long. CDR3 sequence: CSARVRDNEQFF. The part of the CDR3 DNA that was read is TGCAGTGCTAGAGTTCGTGACAATGAG.

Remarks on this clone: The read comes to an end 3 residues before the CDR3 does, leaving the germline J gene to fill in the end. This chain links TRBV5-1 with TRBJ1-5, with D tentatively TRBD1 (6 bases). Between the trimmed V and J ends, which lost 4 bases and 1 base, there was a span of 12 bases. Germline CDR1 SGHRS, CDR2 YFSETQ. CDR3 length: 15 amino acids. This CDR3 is CASSVGTSSNQPQHF. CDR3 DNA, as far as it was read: TGCGCCAGCAGCGTGGGGACATCAAGCAATCAGCCC.

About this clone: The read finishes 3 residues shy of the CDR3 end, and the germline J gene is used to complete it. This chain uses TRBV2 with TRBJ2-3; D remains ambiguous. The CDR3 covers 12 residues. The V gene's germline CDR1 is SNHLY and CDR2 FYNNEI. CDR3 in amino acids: CASSEALETQYF. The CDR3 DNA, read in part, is TGTGCCAGCAGTGAAGCGCTAGAGACG. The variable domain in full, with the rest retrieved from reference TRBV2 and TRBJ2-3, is EPEVTQTPSHQVTQMGQEVILRCVPISNHLYFYWYRQILGQKVEFLVSFYNNEISEKSEIFDDQFSVERPDGSNFTLKIRSTKLEDSAMYFCASSEALETQYFGPGTRLTVL.

The CDR3 sequence: CASSQSGTWSYNDYTF. The CDR3 bases that were read are TGCGCCAGCAGTCAATCTGGGACATGGTCCTACAATGAC. This chain uses TRBV23-1 with TRBJ1-2; D perhaps matches TRBD1 (6 bases). The read terminates 3 residues ahead of where the CDR3 ends, so the germline J gene completes it. TRBV23-1 has ORF status, its function being uncertain. This CDR3 is built from 16 residues.

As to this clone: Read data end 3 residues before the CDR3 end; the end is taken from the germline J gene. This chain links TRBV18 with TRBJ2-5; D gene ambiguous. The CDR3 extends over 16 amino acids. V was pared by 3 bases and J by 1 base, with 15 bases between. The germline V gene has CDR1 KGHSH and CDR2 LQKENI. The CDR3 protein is CASSPLSSRPQETQYF. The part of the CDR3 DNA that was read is TGTGCCAGCTCACCGCTCTCCTCGAGGCCCCAAGAGACC.

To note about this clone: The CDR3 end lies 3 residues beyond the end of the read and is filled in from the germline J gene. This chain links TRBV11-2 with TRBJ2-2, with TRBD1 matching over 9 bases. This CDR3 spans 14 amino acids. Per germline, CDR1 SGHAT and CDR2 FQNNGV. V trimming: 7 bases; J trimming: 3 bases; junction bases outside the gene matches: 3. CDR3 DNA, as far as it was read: TGTGCCAGCATCTGGGACAGGGACACCGGGGAG. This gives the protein CASIWDRDTGE. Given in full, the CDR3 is CASIWDRDTGELFF.

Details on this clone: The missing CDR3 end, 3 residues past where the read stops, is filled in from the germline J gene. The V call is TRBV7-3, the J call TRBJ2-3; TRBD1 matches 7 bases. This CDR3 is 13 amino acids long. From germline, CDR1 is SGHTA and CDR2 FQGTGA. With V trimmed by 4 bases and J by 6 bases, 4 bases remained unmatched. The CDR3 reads CASSSRGSDTQYF. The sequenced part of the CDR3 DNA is TGTGCCAGCAGCTCCAGGGGGTCGGATACG.

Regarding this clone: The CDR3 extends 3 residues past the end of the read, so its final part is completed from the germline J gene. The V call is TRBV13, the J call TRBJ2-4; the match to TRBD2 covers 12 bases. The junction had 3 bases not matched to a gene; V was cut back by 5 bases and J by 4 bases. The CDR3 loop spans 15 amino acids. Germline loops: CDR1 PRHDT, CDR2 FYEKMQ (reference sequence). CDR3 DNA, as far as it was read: TGTGCCAGCAGCCGGACTAGCGGGATGAAAAACATT. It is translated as CASSRTSGMKNI. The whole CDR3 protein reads CASSRTSGMKNIQYF.

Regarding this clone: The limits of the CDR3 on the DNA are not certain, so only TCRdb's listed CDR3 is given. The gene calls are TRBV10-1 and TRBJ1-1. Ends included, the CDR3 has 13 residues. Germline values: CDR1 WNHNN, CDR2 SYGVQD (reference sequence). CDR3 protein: CASSSSVNTEAFF.

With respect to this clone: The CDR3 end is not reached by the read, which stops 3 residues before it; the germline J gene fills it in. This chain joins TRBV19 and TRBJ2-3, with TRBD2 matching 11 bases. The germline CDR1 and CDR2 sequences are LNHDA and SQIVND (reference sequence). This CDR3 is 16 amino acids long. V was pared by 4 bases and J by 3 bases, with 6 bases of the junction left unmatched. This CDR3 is CASSTISGRATDTQYF. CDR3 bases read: TGTGCCAGTAGTACAATTAGCGGGAGGGCGACAGATACG.

CDR3: CASSPSGSDEQFF. Incomplete CDR3 DNA: TGCGCCAGCAGTCCAAGCGGGAGCGATGAG. The rearrangement uses TRBV5-1 and TRBJ2-1; 8 bases match TRBD2. The CDR3 end lies 3 residues beyond the end of the read and is filled in from the germline J gene. The CDR3 consists of 13 residues. CDR1 SGHRS and CDR2 YFSETQ come from the germline V gene. The J segment lost 8 bases and the V segment lost 5 bases, leaving 6 bases of the junction unmatched.

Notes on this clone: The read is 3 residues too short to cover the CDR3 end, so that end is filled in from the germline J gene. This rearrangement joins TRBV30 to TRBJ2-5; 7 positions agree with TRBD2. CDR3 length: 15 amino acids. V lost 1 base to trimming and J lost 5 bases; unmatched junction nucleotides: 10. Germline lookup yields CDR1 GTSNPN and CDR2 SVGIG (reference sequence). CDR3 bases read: TGTGCCTGGAGTGCCCAGCGGGGAGGATGGGAGACC. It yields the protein CAWSAQRGGWET. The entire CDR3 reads CAWSAQRGGWETQYF.

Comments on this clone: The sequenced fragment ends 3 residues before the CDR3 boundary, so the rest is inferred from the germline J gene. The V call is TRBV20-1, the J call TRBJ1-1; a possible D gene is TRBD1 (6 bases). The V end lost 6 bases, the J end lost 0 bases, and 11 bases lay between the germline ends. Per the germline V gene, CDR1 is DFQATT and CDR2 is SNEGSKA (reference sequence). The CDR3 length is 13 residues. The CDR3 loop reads CSASRGLNTEAFF. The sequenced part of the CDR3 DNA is TGCAGTGCCTCCAGGGGCCTGAACACTGAA.

CDR3 region: CASRGGLAGSHEQYF. Partial CDR3 DNA: TGTGCCAGCAGGGGGGGACTAGCGGGATCCCACGAG. The genes are TRBV6-2 or TRBV6-3 and TRBJ2-7, with TRBD2 matching 13 bases. The read ends 3 residues shy of where the CDR3 ends; the end is completed using the germline J gene. Germline assignment: CDR1 MNHEY and CDR2 SVGEGT. This CDR3 spans 15 amino acids. V lost 6 bases to trimming and J lost 5 bases; unmatched junction nucleotides: 7.

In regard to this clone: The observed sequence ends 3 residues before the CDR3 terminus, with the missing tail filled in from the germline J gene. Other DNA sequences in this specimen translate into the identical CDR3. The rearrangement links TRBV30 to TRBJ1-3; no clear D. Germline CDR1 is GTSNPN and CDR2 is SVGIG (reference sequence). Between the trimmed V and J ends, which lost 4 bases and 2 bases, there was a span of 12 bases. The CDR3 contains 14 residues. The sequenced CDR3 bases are TGTGCCTGGACCTCGGGGAGTCCTGGAAACACC. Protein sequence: CAWTSGSPGNT. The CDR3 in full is CAWTSGSPGNTIYF.

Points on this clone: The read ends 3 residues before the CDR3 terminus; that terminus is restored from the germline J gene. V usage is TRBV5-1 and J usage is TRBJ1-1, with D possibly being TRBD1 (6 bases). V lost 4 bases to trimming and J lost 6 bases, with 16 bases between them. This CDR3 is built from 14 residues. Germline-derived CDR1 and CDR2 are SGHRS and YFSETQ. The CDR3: CASSPEGVNAEAFF. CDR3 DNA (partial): TGCGCCAGCAGCCCAGAGGGGGTTAATGCTGAA. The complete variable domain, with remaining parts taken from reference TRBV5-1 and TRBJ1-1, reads KAGVTQTPRYLIKTRGQQVTLSCSPISGHRSVSWYQQTPGQGLQFLFEYFSETQRNKGNFPGRFSGRQFSNSRSEMNVSTLELGDSALYLCASSPEGVNAEAFFGQGTRLTVV.

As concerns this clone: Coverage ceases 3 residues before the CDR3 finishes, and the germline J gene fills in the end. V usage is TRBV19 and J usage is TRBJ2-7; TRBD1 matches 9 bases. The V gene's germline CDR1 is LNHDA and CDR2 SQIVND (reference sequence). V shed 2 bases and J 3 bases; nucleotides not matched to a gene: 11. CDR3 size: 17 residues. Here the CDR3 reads CASSISITGGASYEQYF. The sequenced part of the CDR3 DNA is TGTGCCAGTAGTATAAGCATTACAGGGGGCGCGAGCTACGAG.